This is a list of T cell receptor beta chains from one sample in a study of STAT3 mutations in large granular lymphocyte leukemia. Measured with immunoSEQ multiplex PCR; TCRdb has only the in-frame clones, and not every one. This table holds 12,000 or so clones, roughly 85% found once. The source material was peripheral blood mononuclear cells. The source is an elderly man with T-cell large granular lymphocyte leukemia. Some clones in this sample may be carry-over from other donors' samples. Both conserved end residues are part of each CDR3. A D gene is named only where the DNA matches it firmly. The size of a clone is reported for some rows only, either as once, few or many, or as a class for expanded clones.

J	V	D	size	DNA	CDR3
TRBJ2-7	TRBV7-9	TRBD1	-	TGTGCCAGCAGCTTCCGACAGGGGGTGGGCGAGCAGTACTTC	CASSFRQGVGEQYF
TRBJ1-5	TRBV14	-	-	TGTGCCAGCAGCGGGGGCACCAATCAGCCCCAGCATTTT	CASSGGTNQPQHF
TRBJ1-3	TRBV30	-	once	TGTGCCTGGAGTGCTAGGGGGAGCTCTGGAAACACCATATATTTT	CAWSARGSSGNTIYF
TRBJ1-2	TRBV4-2	-	-	TGTGCCAGCAGCTCCCCCGGGGGAGCATATGGCTACACCTTC	CASSSPGGAYGYTF
TRBJ2-1	TRBV18	-	-	TGTGCCAGCTCACCACCCGGACAGAAATACAATGAGCAGTTCTTC	CASSPPGQKYNEQFF
TRBJ1-1	TRBV5-4	-	-	TGTGCCAGCAGCCGACCGACAGGCGGTATGAACACTGAAGCTTTCTTT	CASSRPTGGMNTEAFF
TRBJ2-3	TRBV9	-	-	TGTGCCAGCAGCCCACGAGACAGACACACAGATACGCAGTATTTT	CASSPRDRHTDTQYF
TRBJ2-3	TRBV6-1	TRBD1	-	TGTGCCAGCAGTACACAGGGGACAGATACGCAGTATTTT	CASSTQGTDTQYF
TRBJ2-4	TRBV6-1	-	-	TGTGCCAGCAGTGAAGGGACCCGAAACATTCAGTACTTC	CASSEGTRNIQYF
TRBJ2-7	TRBV7-8	TRBD2	-	TGTGCCAGCAGGCCCCGGGGGGTAGGCGAGCAGTACTTC	CASRPRGVGEQYF
TRBJ1-5	TRBV12-5	-	-	TGTGCTAGTGGTTTGTCAGGGACCCATCAGCCCCAGCATTTT	CASGLSGTHQPQHF
TRBJ1-2	TRBV7-9	-	-	TGTGCCGCCACGAAGGAGAACTATGGCTACACCTTC	CAATKENYGYTF
TRBJ2-7	TRBV6-6	TRBD1	-	TGTGCCAGCAAGACAGGGGACTCCTACGAGCAGTACTTC	CASKTGDSYEQYF
TRBJ1-1	TRBV5-4	TRBD1	-	TGTGCCAGCAGCAACCACGACACACAGGGGATGAACACTGAAGCTTTCTTT	CASSNHDTQGMNTEAFF
TRBJ1-4	TRBV27	TRBD1	once	TGTGCCAGCAGTCCAGACAGGGTACGAGAAAAACTGTTTTTT	CASSPDRVREKLFF
TRBJ1-2	TRBV11-2	-	-	TGTGCCAGCAGCTTATTTGGCACTAACTATGGCTACACCTTC	CASSLFGTNYGYTF
TRBJ1-6	TRBV6-5	-	-	TGTGCCAGCACCCTAAGGGAAAGTTCACCCCTCCACTTT	CASTLRESSPLHF
TRBJ2-3	TRBV9	-	-	TGTGCCAGCGGAACGGGGGCAGACCTAGATACGCAGTATTTT	CASGTGADLDTQYF
TRBJ1-4	TRBV5-4	-	-	TGTGCCAGCAGCTTGGGTCTTACAAATGAAAAACTGTTTTTT	CASSLGLTNEKLFF
TRBJ2-5	TRBV7-2	-	-	TGTGCCAGCAGCTTAAGCGAGACCCAGTACTTC	CASSLSETQYF
TRBJ2-7	TRBV7-2	-	-	TGTGCCAGCAGCTCAGGGGATGAGCAGTACTTC	CASSSGDEQYF
TRBJ2-7	TRBV7-9	TRBD1	-	TGTGCCAGCAGCTCCACAGGGGGTTCCTCCTACGAGCAGTACTTC	CASSSTGGSSYEQYF
TRBJ2-3	TRBV2	-	-	TGTGCCCGAGGGAACACAGATACGCAGTATTTT	CARGNTDTQYF
TRBJ2-2	TRBV7-9	-	-	TGTGCCAGCAGTCGACTAGAAAGGGAGCTGTTTTTT	CASSRLERELFF
TRBJ2-7	TRBV9	TRBD1	-	TGTGCCAGCAGCCCCGGACAGGGGGCCTACGAGCAGTACTTC	CASSPGQGAYEQYF
TRBJ2-7	TRBV5-4	-	-	TGTGCCAGCAGCTTGCAGGGGTACGAGCAGTACTTC	CASSLQGYEQYF
TRBJ2-7	TRBV7-9	-	-	TGTGCCAGCAGCCCCGTTTTGTTGGGCGAGCAGTACTTC	CASSPVLLGEQYF
TRBJ2-7	TRBV5-1	-	-	TGCGCCAGCAGCTATGGGGTAGGACCCTACGAGCAGTACTTC	CASSYGVGPYEQYF
TRBJ1-2	TRBV7-9	-	-	TGTGCCAGCAGCTTGGAGCCAGCCCTAGGCTACACCTTC	CASSLEPALGYTF
TRBJ2-1	TRBV18	-	-	TGTGCCAGCACAGGAGGCGGGAAGGGTAATGAGCAGTTCTTC	CASTGGGKGNEQFF
TRBJ1-1	TRBV5-1	TRBD1	-	TGCGCCAGCAGCTCGGGACAGCGTAATACGAACACTGAAGCTTTCTTT	CASSSGQRNTNTEAFF
TRBJ1-6	TRBV4-3	-	-	TGCGCCAGCAGCCAAGAATCCAGGGTTGGCTCACCCCTCCACTTT	CASSQESRVGSPLHF
TRBJ1-2	TRBV5-1	-	-	TGCGCCAGCAGCTTCCGGGAGGACTATGGCTACACCTTC	CASSFREDYGYTF